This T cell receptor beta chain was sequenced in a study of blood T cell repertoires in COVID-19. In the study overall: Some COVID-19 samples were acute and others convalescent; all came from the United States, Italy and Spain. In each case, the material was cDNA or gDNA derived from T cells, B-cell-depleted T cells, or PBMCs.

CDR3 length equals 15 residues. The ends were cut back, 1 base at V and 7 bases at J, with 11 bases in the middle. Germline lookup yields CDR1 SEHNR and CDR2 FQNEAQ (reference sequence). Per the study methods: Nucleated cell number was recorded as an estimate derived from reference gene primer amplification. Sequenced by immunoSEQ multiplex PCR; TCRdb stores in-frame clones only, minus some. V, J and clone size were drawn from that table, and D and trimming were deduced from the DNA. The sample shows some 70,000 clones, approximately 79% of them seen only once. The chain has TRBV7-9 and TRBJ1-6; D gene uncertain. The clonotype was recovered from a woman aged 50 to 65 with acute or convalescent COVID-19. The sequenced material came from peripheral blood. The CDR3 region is CASSLVGSGNSPLHF. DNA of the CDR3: TGTGCCAGCAGCTTAGTAGGGAGTGGGAATTCACCCCTCCACTTT.